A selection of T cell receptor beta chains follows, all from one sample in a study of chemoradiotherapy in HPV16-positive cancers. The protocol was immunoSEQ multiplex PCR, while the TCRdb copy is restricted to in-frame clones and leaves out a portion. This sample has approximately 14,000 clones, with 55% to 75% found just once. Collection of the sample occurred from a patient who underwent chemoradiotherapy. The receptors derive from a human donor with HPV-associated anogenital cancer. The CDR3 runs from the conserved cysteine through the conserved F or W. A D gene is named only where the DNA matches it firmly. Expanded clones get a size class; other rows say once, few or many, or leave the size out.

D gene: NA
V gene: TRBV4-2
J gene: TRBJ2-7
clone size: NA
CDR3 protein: CASSQDLSGGINPYEQYF
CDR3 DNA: TGTGCCAGCAGCCAAGATCTAAGTGGGGGAATAAACCCCTACGAGCAGTACTTC

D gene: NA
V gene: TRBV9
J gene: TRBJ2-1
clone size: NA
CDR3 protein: CASSVGGREQFF
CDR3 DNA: TGTGCCAGCAGCGTAGGGGGAAGGGAGCAGTTCTTC

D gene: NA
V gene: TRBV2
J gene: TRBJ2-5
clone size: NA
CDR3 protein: CASRRLVHQETQYF
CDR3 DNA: TGTGCCAGCAGGCGGTTAGTACACCAAGAGACCCAGTACTTC

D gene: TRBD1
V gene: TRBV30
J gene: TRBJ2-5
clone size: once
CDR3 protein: CAWSDYRDRGLRETQYF
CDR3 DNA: TGTGCCTGGAGTGACTATCGGGACAGGGGGCTACGGGAGACCCAGTACTTC

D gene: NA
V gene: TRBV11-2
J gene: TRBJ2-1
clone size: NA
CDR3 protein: CASSLETESYNEQFF
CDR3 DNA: TGTGCCAGCAGCTTAGAGACCGAATCCTACAATGAGCAGTTCTTC

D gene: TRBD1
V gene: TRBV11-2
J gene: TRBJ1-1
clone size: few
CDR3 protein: CASSWSGGNTEAFF
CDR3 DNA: TGTGCCAGCAGCTGGTCAGGGGGAAACACTGAAGCTTTCTTT

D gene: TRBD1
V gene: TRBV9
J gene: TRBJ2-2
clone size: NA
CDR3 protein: CASSPQTGTGELFF
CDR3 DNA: TGTGCCAGCAGCCCACAGACAGGGACCGGGGAGCTGTTTTTT

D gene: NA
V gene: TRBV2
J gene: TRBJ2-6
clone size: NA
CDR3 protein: CASQVSGANVLTF
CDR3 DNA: TGTGCCAGCCAGGTATCTGGGGCCAACGTCCTGACTTTC

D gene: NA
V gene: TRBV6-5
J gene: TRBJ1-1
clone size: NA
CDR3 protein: CASSYSDSSWNTEAFF
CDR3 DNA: TGTGCCAGCAGTTACTCGGACAGCAGTTGGAACACTGAAGCTTTCTTT

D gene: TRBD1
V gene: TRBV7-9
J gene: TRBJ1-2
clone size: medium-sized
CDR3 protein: CASSLGTGADYGYTF
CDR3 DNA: TGTGCCAGCAGCTTAGGGACAGGGGCTGACTATGGCTACACCTTC

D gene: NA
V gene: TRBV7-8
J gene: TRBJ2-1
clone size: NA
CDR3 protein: CASSLGPYNEQFF
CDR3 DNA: TGTGCCAGCAGCCTAGGGCCCTACAATGAGCAGTTCTTC

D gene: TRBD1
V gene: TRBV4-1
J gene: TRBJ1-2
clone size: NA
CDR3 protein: CASSQGDRGGYGYTF
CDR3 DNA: TGCGCCAGCAGCCAAGGGGACAGGGGCGGGTATGGCTACACCTTC

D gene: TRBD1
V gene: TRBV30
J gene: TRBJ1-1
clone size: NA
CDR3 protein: CAWSVLGQGAEAFF
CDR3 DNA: TGTGCCTGGAGTGTACTCGGACAGGGGGCTGAAGCTTTCTTT

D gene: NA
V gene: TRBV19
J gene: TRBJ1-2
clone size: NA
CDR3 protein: CASRDQGTLAILYGYTF
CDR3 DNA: TGTGCCAGTAGGGACCAGGGTACCCTGGCGATACTCTATGGCTACACCTTC

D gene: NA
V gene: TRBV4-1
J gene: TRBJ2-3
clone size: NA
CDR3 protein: CASSQAGTDTQYF
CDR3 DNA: TGCGCCAGCAGCCAGGCCGGAACAGATACGCAGTATTTT

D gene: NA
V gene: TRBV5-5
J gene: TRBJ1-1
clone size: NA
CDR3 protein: CASSLGGNTEAFF
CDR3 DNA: TGTGCCAGCAGCTTGGGTGGCAACACTGAAGCTTTCTTT

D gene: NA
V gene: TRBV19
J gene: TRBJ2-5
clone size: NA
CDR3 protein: CASSMWQGETQYF
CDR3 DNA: TGTGCCAGTAGTATGTGGCAGGGGGAGACCCAGTACTTC

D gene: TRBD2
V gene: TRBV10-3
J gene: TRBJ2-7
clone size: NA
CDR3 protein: CAITSTSGGAYEQYF
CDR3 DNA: TGTGCCATCACCTCCACTAGCGGGGGGGCCTACGAGCAGTACTTC

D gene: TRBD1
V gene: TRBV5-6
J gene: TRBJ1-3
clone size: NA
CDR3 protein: CASSLGTGPGNTIYF
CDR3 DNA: TGTGCCAGCAGCTTGGGGACAGGGCCTGGAAACACCATATATTTT

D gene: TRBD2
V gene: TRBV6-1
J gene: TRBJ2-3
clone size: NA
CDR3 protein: CASRGLAGATDTQYF
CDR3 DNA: TGTGCCAGCCGGGGGCTAGCGGGGGCCACAGATACGCAGTATTTT

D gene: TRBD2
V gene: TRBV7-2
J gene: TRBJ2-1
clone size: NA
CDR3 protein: CASSLGTSSPTEQFF
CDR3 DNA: TGTGCCAGCAGCCTAGGGACTAGTTCTCCCACTGAGCAGTTCTTC

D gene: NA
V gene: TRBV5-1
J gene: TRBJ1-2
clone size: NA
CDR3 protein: CASSLLGNYGYTF
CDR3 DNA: TGCGCCAGCAGCTTGTTGGGGAACTATGGCTACACCTTC

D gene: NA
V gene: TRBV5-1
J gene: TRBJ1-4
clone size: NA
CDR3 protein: CASSLQGDVNEKLFF
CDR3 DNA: TGCGCCAGCAGCTTGCAAGGGGACGTCAATGAAAAACTGTTTTTT

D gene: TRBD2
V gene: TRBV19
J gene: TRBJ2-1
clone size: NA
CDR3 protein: CASTRRSASGGPNEQFF
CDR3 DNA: TGTGCCAGTACCCGTCGGAGTGCTAGCGGGGGGCCGAATGAGCAGTTCTTC

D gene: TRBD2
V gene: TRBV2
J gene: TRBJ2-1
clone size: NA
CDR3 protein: CASRATSGAYNEQFF
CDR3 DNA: TGTGCCAGCAGGGCGACTAGCGGGGCCTACAATGAGCAGTTCTTC

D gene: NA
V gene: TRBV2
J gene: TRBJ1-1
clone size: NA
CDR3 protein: CASSGPGGANTEAFF
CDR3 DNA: TGTGCCAGCAGCGGCCCCGGGGGGGCGAACACTGAAGCTTTCTTT

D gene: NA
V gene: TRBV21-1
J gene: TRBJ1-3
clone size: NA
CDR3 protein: CASSKFGGRLGNTIYF
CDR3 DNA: TGTGCCAGCAGCAAATTCGGGGGCAGGTTGGGAAACACCATATATTTT

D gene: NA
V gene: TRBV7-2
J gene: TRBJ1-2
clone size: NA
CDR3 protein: CASSSRRGAWGYTF
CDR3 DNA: TGTGCCAGCAGCTCCCGGCGGGGGGCTTGGGGCTACACCTTC

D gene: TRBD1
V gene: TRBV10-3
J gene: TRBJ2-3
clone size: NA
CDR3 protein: CAIKGQGDTQYF
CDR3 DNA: TGTGCCATCAAGGGACAGGGAGATACGCAGTATTTT

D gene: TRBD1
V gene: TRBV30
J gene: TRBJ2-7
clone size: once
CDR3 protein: CAWRGRGRGHYEQYF
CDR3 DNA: TGTGCCTGGAGGGGTAGGGGCAGGGGGCACTACGAGCAGTACTTC

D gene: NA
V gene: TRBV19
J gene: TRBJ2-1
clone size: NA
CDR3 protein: CASTRETFLGYEQFF
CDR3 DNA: TGTGCCAGTACGCGCGAGACCTTTTTAGGTTATGAGCAGTTCTTC

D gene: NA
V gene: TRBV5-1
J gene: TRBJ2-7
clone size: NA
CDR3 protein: CASSLGPHEQYF
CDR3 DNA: TGCGCCAGCAGCTTGGGCCCGCACGAGCAGTACTTC

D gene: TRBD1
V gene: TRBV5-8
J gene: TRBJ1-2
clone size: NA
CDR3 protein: CASSLITGVDGYTF
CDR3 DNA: TGTGCCAGCAGCTTGATAACAGGGGTGGATGGCTACACCTTC

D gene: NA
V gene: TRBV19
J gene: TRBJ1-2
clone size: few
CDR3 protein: CASNEGLTNYGYTF
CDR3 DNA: TGTGCCAGTAACGAGGGTCTGACTAACTATGGCTACACCTTC

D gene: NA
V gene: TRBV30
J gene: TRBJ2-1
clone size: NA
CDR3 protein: CAWSKGGGPKEQFF
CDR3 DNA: TGTGCCTGGAGTAAGGGGGGGGGACCGAAAGAGCAGTTCTTC

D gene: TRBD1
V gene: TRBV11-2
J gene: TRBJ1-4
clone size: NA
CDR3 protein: CASSLVTGLPNEKLFF
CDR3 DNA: TGTGCCAGCAGCTTAGTGACAGGGCTCCCTAATGAAAAACTGTTTTTT

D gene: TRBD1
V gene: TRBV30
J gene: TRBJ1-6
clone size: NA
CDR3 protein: CAWSTTGGSIALHF
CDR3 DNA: TGTGCCTGGAGTACAACAGGGGGCTCCATAGCCCTCCACTTT

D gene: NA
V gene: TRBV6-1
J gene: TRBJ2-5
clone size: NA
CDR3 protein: CASSRPVSQTQYF
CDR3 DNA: TGTGCCAGCTCTCGACCCGTTTCACAGACCCAGTACTTC

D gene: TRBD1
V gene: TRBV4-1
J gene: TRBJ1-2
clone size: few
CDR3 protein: CASSQIPDRVDGYTF
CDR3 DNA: TGCGCCAGCAGCCAGATCCCGGACAGGGTGGATGGCTACACCTTC